Described below is a single T cell receptor (beta chain) sequence and its context. The target antigen is unknown. The CDR3 extends over 15 amino acids. In germline, CDR1 is MGHDK, CDR2 SYGVNS. J lost 7 bases, V lost 5 bases, and 11 bases had no gene match. This sample is drawn from a study of Tregs in tolerant kidney transplant recipients. The study, taken as a whole, reports: In tolerant patients, donor-specific Tregs outgrew total Tregs, suggesting antigen-driven expansion. Tregs expanded with activated donor B cells seemed most donor-specific.

Only in-frame clones appear in the TCRdb table, and some are missing; sequencing was by immunoSEQ multiplex PCR. This sample has 65,000 or so clones; approximately 89% occur once, and the top ten carry 3.8%. Recipients received nonmyeloablative bone marrow transplants from related graft donors, with transient mixed chimerism. V and J are TRBV25-1 and TRBJ2-7, with 10 bases that match TRBD1. This TCR was sampled from a human patient who received a combined kidney and bone marrow transplant. Some T cells may arise from the graft donor. The sample here was CD4+ T cells from blood (PBMCs), taken 6 months after the transplant. CDR3 loop: CASSISSGTGEEQYF. As DNA, the CDR3 is TGTGCCAGCAGTATCAGCTCCGGGACAGGGGAAGAGCAGTACTTC.